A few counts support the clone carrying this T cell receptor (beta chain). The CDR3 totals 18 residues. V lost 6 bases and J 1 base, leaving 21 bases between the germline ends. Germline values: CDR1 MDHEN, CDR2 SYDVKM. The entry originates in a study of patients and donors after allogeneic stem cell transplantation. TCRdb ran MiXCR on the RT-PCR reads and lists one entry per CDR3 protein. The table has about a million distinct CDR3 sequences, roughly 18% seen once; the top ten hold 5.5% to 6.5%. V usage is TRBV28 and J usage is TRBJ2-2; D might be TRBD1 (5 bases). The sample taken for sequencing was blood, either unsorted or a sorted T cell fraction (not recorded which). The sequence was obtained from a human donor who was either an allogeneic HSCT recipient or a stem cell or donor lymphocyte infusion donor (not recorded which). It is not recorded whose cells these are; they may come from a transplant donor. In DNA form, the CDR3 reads TGTGCCAGCAGCCTACGATCCGGTGACAGCCAGAACACCGGGGAGCTGTTTTTT. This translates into CASSLRSGDSQNTGELFF.